This entry describes one TCR beta chain. V was cut by 5 bases and J by 6 bases, with 19 bases left in between. The CDR3 has 16 residues. Germline lookup yields CDR1 ENHRY and CDR2 SYGVKD. The sample comes from a study of blood T cell repertoires in COVID-19. About the research overall: Acute and convalescent COVID-19 specimens originated in the United States, Italy and Spain. PBMCs, B-cell-depleted T cells, or T cells were the source of the cDNA or gDNA that made up the material.

Sequenced by immunoSEQ multiplex PCR; TCRdb stores in-frame clones only, minus some. The sample includes approximately 120,000 clones, about 75% of them seen just once. Material for sequencing was peripheral blood. The V call is TRBV10-3, the J call TRBJ2-2; D might be TRBD1 (6 bases). The TCR comes from a man older than 75 with acute or convalescent COVID-19. CDR3 DNA: TGTGCCATCAGTAAGAACGGACAGACGACATCCGGGGAGCTGTTTTTT. Protein product: CAISKNGQTTSGELFF.